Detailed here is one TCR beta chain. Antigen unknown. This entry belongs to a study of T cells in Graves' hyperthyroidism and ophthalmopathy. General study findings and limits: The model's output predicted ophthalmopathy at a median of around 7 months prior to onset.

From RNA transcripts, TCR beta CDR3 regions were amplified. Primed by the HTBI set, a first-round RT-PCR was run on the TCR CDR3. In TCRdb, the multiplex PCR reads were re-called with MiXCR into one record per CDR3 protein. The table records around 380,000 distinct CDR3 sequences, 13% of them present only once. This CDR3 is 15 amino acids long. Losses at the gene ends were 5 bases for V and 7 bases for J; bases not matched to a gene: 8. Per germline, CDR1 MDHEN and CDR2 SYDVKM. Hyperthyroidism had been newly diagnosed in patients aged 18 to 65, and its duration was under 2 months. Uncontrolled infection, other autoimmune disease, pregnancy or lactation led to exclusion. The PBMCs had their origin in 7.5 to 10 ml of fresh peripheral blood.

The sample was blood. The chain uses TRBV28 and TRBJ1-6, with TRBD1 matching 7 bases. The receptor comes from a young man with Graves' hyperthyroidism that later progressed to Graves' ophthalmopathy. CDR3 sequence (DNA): TGTGCCAGCAGTCCCGCCGGGACAGTCAATTCACCCCTCCACTTT. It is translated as CASSPAGTVNSPLHF.